These T cell receptor beta chains were read from a single sample in a study of blood T cell repertoires in COVID-19. The table came from immunoSEQ multiplex PCR; TCRdb's copy has only in-frame clones and leaves some out. The table lists about 190,000 clones, less than 90% of them singletons. Source material: peripheral blood. These receptor sequences come from a human donor in a cohort sampled during active COVID-19. CDR3s include the opening cysteine and the closing phenylalanine or tryptophan. The D gene is left open where the match is weak. The size of a clone is reported for some rows only, either as once, few or many, or as a class for expanded clones.

CDR3aa	CDR3nt	d_gene	abundance	v_gene	j_gene
CASSLTSRYQETQYF	TGCGCCAGCAGCTTGACTAGCAGGTACCAAGAGACCCAGTACTTC	.	.	TRBV5-1	TRBJ2-5
CASSSLQGAAFF	TGTGCCAGCAGCAGTTTACAGGGTGCCGCTTTCTTT	.	.	TRBV5-4	TRBJ1-1
CASSLQGAGNSPLHF	TGTGCCAGCAGCTTACAGGGGGCGGGTAATTCACCCCTCCACTTT	TRBD1	once	TRBV7-3	TRBJ1-6
CASKGDYITGELFF	TGTGCCAGCAAGGGGGACTACATCACCGGGGAGCTGTTTTTT	.	few	TRBV2	TRBJ2-2
CASRVRTGGLAEAFF	TGTGCCAGCAGGGTCCGGACAGGGGGCTTAGCTGAAGCTTTCTTT	TRBD1	.	TRBV6-5	TRBJ1-1
CASSWDSFSPLHF	TGTGCCAGCAGTTGGGACAGTTTCTCACCCCTCCACTTT	TRBD1	.	TRBV6-2/TRBV6-3	TRBJ1-6
CATQKQGAHGYTF	TGTGCCACCCAAAAACAGGGGGCCCACGGCTACACCTTC	TRBD1	.	TRBV28	TRBJ1-2
CASSQRWDRENYGYTF	TGCGCCAGCAGCCAAAGATGGGACAGGGAGAACTATGGCTACACCTTC	TRBD1	.	TRBV4-1	TRBJ1-2
CASSQSGNTEAFF	TGTGCCAGCAGCCAATCCGGGAACACTGAAGCTTTCTTT	.	.	TRBV16	TRBJ1-1
CASSLDGSAGWKFF	TGTGCCAGCAGCTTAGATGGGTCAGCGGGATGGAAGTTCTTC	TRBD2	.	TRBV7-2	TRBJ2-1
CASSSGPPGTGELFF	TGTGCCAGTAGCTCCGGCCCTCCGGGCACCGGGGAGCTGTTTTTT	.	.	TRBV19	TRBJ2-2
CASSGRVGTDTQYF	TGCGCCAGCAGCGGGCGGGTAGGCACAGATACGCAGTATTTT	.	few	TRBV5-1	TRBJ2-3
CASSSGQNNQPQHF	TGTGCCAGCAGTTCAGGACAGAACAATCAGCCCCAGCATTTT	.	.	TRBV6-6	TRBJ1-5
CASSWKEEAGELFF	TGCGCCAGCAGCTGGAAGGAAGAGGCCGGGGAGCTGTTTTTT	.	.	TRBV5-1	TRBJ2-2
CASSLATGSGNTIYF	TGTGCCAGCAGCTTAGCGACAGGCTCTGGAAACACCATATATTTT	.	.	TRBV7-2	TRBJ1-3
CASSTGGVQPQHF	TGTGCCAGTAGCACTGGGGGGGTACAGCCCCAGCATTTT	.	.	TRBV19	TRBJ1-5
CASSLEAGTGGGSPLHF	TGTGCCAGCAGCTTGGAGGCCGGGACAGGGGGCGGCTCACCCCTCCACTTT	TRBD1	few	TRBV5-6	TRBJ1-6
CASRPGQGVPRGNTEAFF	TGTGCCAGTAGACCGGGACAGGGAGTCCCAAGGGGGAACACTGAAGCTTTCTTT	TRBD1	.	TRBV19	TRBJ1-1
CAWSGQGVSPLHF	TGTGCCTGGAGTGGGCAGGGTGTCTCACCCCTCCACTTT	.	.	TRBV30	TRBJ1-6
CASSASLAGTNTGELFF	TGCGCCAGCAGCGCTTCACTAGCGGGGACGAACACCGGGGAGCTGTTTTTT	TRBD2	.	TRBV5-1	TRBJ2-2
CAQGYSSNTGELFF	TGTGCCCAAGGCTACAGCTCGAACACCGGGGAGCTGTTTTTT	.	few	TRBV30	TRBJ2-2
CASRTSGRSSDTQYF	TGTGCCAGCAGGACTAGCGGGAGGAGCTCAGATACGCAGTATTTT	TRBD2	few	TRBV7-2	TRBJ2-3
CASSTGTGMVGNQPQHF	TGTGCCAGTAGTACCGGGACAGGTATGGTAGGCAATCAGCCCCAGCATTTT	TRBD1	.	TRBV19	TRBJ1-5
CASTSGQPNQPQHF	TGTGCCAGCACCTCCGGACAGCCCAATCAGCCCCAGCATTTT	.	.	TRBV6-6	TRBJ1-5
CASSERGNGYTF	TGTGCCAGCAGTGAACGGGGGAATGGCTACACCTTC	.	.	TRBV2	TRBJ1-2
CSVVSSGPNTGELFF	TGCAGCGTTGTATCGAGCGGGCCGAACACCGGGGAGCTGTTTTTT	.	once	TRBV29-1	TRBJ2-2
CASSQGLETGELFF	TGTGCCAGCAGCCAAGGGTTGGAGACCGGGGAGCTGTTTTTT	.	few	TRBV4-2	TRBJ2-2
CASSVTRTLNSNQPQHF	TGTGCCAGCAGTGTTACGCGGACACTGAATAGCAATCAGCCCCAGCATTTT	.	few	TRBV2	TRBJ1-5
CASSRYLGEVNYGYTF	TGTGCCAGCAGCCGCTACCTGGGGGAGGTAAACTATGGCTACACCTTC	.	.	TRBV3-1/TRBV3-2	TRBJ1-2
CATEGPRDTQYF	TGTGCCACCGAGGGCCCTCGAGATACGCAGTATTTT	.	.	TRBV3-1/TRBV3-2	TRBJ2-3
CASSQANPSGTDTQYF	TGTGCCAGCAGCCAAGCTAACCCCTCGGGCACAGATACGCAGTATTTT	.	.	TRBV14	TRBJ2-3
CASSMPSGNRNIQYF	TGTGCCAGTAGTATGCCTAGCGGGAATAGGAACATTCAGTACTTC	TRBD2	.	TRBV19	TRBJ2-4
CANRSGTGVFADTQYF	TGTGCCAACAGGTCGGGGACAGGGGTTTTCGCAGATACGCAGTATTTT	TRBD1	once	TRBV6-4	TRBJ2-3
CASSEAGQLYGYTF	TGTGCCAGCAGTGAAGCGGGGCAGCTCTATGGCTACACCTTC	.	.	TRBV6-1	TRBJ1-2
CASSLEDRVFPFTGELFF	TGTGCCAGCAGCTTAGAGGACAGGGTCTTTCCCTTCACCGGGGAGCTGTTTTTT	TRBD1	.	TRBV11-2	TRBJ2-2
CASSSNPGQGYQETQYF	TGTGCCAGCAGCTCAAACCCGGGACAGGGTTACCAAGAGACCCAGTACTTC	TRBD1	once	TRBV7-3	TRBJ2-5
CASSQLPDSYNSPLHF	TGTGCCAGCAGCCAACTGCCCGACAGTTATAATTCACCCCTCCACTTT	.	once	TRBV3-1/TRBV3-2	TRBJ1-6
CSVDTGGPAGDTQYF	TGCAGCGTTGACACGGGAGGGCCTGCAGGGGATACGCAGTATTTT	TRBD2	.	TRBV29-1	TRBJ2-3
CASSRGTEAFF	TGTGCCAGCAGTCGGGGCACTGAAGCTTTCTTT	.	.	TRBV6-5	TRBJ1-1
CSAGGRGPQYF	TGCAGTGCGGGAGGTCGGGGCCCGCAGTATTTT	.	.	TRBV20-1	TRBJ2-3
CASSLVAIQETQYF	TGTGCCAGCAGCTTAGTAGCTATCCAAGAGACCCAGTACTTC	.	.	TRBV7-8	TRBJ2-5
CASSLGGPLYNGYTF	TGTGCCAGCAGTTTAGGGGGCCCGCTTTACAATGGCTACACCTTC	.	.	TRBV27	TRBJ1-2
CASSLVLGGDSPLHF	TGTGCCAGCAGCTTAGTTTTAGGGGGAGACTCACCCCTCCACTTT	.	once	TRBV7-2	TRBJ1-6
CASSRVTGSSYGYTF	TGTGCCAGCAGCCGAGTTACAGGCAGTTCCTATGGCTACACCTTC	.	.	TRBV7-8	TRBJ1-2
CASSQRGDRNTGELFF	TGTGCCAGCAGTCAGAGGGGGGACAGAAACACCGGGGAGCTGTTTTTT	.	once	TRBV2	TRBJ2-2
CASSLRIGANTEAFF	TGCGCCAGCAGCTTGCGCATAGGAGCGAACACTGAAGCTTTCTTT	.	.	TRBV5-1	TRBJ1-1
CASSLALANTGELFF	TGTGCCAGCAGCTTAGCACTAGCGAACACCGGGGAGCTGTTTTTT	.	.	TRBV7-2	TRBJ2-2
CAKGLSGGTDTQYF	TGTGCCAAAGGGTTGTCGGGGGGCACAGATACGCAGTATTTT	.	.	TRBV7-2	TRBJ2-3
CASSPPNTRTDTQYF	TGTGCCAGCTCACCACCGAACACCCGCACAGATACGCAGTATTTT	.	.	TRBV18	TRBJ2-3
CASSVESSVPYEQYF	TGTGCCAGCAGTGTTGAGTCTAGCGTCCCGTACGAGCAGTACTTC	.	.	TRBV6-4	TRBJ2-7
CASSMWQGFSGYTF	TGTGCCAGTAGTATGTGGCAGGGTTTTTCTGGCTACACCTTC	.	.	TRBV19	TRBJ1-2
CATQWGGSTDTQYF	TGTGCCACCCAATGGGGCGGAAGCACAGATACGCAGTATTTT	.	.	TRBV27	TRBJ2-3
CSAMSQETQYF	TGCAGTGCTATGTCCCAGGAGACCCAGTACTTC	.	.	TRBV20-1	TRBJ2-5
CASSLGDGGELFF	TGTGCCAGCAGTCTGGGAGATGGCGGGGAGCTGTTTTTT	.	.	TRBV12-3/TRBV12-4	TRBJ2-2
CASSPGLQETQYF	TGTGCCAGCAGTCCGGGACTCCAAGAGACCCAGTACTTC	.	.	TRBV6-5	TRBJ2-5